Given below is one T cell receptor beta chain in context. Antigen unknown. A second PCR, run for about 7 to 11 cycles, used a sample-barcoded 5' primer plus a J-beta primer mix. A template-switch adaptor containing 12 random nucleotides labeled each cDNA molecule. One entry per CDR3 protein results from TCRdb running MiXCR on the 5' RACE reads. The sample includes some 1,500,000 distinct CDR3 sequences, roughly 43% of them seen just once. The sample is drawn from a study of blood T cells in healthy people across ages. Study results and limitations: Shifts in expanded clonotypes may have been confounded by donor CMV status, which was unknown. What prevented conclusive comparison of naive and antigen-experienced cells was that PBMCs were unsorted.

The ends lost 6 bases at V and 6 bases at J; junction bases unmatched: 14. The CDR3 spans 17 residues. The chain has TRBV12-3 or TRBV12-4 and TRBJ1-1; TRBD1 matches at 12 bases. The sequence was collected from a woman aged 18-29 years in good health. What was sequenced was blood. The CDR3 loop is CASSWGTGGPEYAEAFF. Here the CDR3 DNA reads TGTGCCAGCAGCTGGGGGACAGGGGGCCCGGAATACGCTGAAGCTTTCTTT.